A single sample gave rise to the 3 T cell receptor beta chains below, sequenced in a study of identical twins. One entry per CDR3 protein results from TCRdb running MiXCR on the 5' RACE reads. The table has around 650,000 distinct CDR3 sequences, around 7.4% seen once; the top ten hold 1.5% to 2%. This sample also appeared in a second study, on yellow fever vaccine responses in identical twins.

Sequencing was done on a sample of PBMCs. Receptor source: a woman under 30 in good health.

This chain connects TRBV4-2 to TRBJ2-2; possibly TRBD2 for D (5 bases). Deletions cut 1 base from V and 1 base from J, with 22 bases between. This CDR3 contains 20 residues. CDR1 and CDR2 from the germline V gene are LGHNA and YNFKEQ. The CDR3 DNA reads TGTGCCAGCAGCCAAGGAGGAGGACTTGGGGTGCGTGAGAACACCGGGGAGCTGTTTTTT. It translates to CASSQGGGLGVRENTGELFF.

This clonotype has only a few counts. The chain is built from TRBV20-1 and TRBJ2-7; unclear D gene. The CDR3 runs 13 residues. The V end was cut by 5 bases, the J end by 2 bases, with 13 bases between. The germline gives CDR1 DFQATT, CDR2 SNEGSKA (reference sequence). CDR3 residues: CSAPIGTTYEQYF. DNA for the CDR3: TGCAGTGCTCCGATAGGCACTACCTACGAGCAGTACTTC.

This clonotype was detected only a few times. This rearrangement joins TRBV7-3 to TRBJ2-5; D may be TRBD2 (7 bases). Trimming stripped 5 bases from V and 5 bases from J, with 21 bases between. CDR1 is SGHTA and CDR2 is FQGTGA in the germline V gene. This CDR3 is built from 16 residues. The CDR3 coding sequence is TGTGCCAGCAGCCCCCCACTAGGGGGGGAATGGGAGACCCAGTACTTC. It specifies CASSPPLGGEWETQYF.